The sequence of this T cell receptor beta chain was determined in a study of blood T cell repertoires in COVID-19. V lost 0 bases and J 8 bases, leaving 8 bases between the germline ends. This CDR3 has 14 amino acids. The germline gives CDR1 LNHNV, CDR2 YYDKDF (reference sequence). The table lists this clone with a few counts. The method was immunoSEQ multiplex PCR; TCRdb's version includes in-frame clones alone and lacks a portion of them. The table records 150,000 to 200,000 clones, around 82% of them present only once. Material for sequencing was peripheral blood. The receptor comes from a woman in her thirties or forties with COVID-19, enrolled during active disease. V and J are TRBV15 and TRBJ2-6; the D gene is possibly TRBD2 (5 bases). DNA for the CDR3: TGTGCCACCAGCAGAGATCGGGGTCCCAACGTCCTGACTTTC. Amino acid sequence: CATSRDRGPNVLTF.